This T cell receptor (beta chain) was sequenced for a study of OX40 agonist ivuxolimab in advanced cancers. About the study as a whole: Ivuxolimab, which targeted the costimulatory receptor OX40 (CD134), was an agonistic, fully human IgG2 monoclonal antibody. Intravenous ivuxolimab was administered to patients every 2 weeks at six dose levels: 0.01, 0.1, 0.3, 1.5, 3 and 10 mg/kg. Of the roughly 51 dose-escalation patients, hepatocellular carcinoma was present in about 20, melanoma in roughly 15, renal cell carcinoma in 9 and head and neck cancer in 9. The dose-escalation cohort was over 70% male with a mean age of about 65 years, ranging from 23 to 79. Patients were allowed to have had prior anti-PD-1, anti-PD-L1 or anti-CTLA-4 therapy, and 30% to 50% of the dose-escalation patients had previously received checkpoint inhibitors. Partial responses occurred in three dose-escalation patients, of whom one had hepatocellular carcinoma and two had cutaneous melanoma. Peripheral TCRbeta sequencing was intended to test whether TCR sequence diversity was altered and clonal T-cell expansion was caused by ivuxolimab. The paper covers the monotherapy dose-escalation part of the phase I ivuxolimab trial, which included N of about 51 patients. On the study overall, not on this receptor specifically: Low levels of normalized T-cell clonal expansion were also seen in some patients who did not respond. At doses of 0.1 to 3.0 mg/kg, clonal expansion of both CD4+ and CD8+ blood T cells was observed from baseline to week 6. After ivuxolimab, CD8+ T cells had more expanded clones than CD4+ T cells on average. In partial responders in the 0.1-3.0 mg/kg groups, normalized peripheral clonal expansion was found to be among the lowest, especially among CD8+ T cells. Antigen specificity was not determined for the clonally expanded peripheral T cells.

The germline V gene (reference sequence) gives CDR1 as LNHDA and CDR2 as SQIVND. From cysteine to phenylalanine, the CDR3 is 12 amino acids long. Only the CDR3 part of the read is kept: 36 bases, read in frame from the first base. V is shortened by 5 bases, J by 5 bases, and the region joining them spans 9 bases. Genomic DNA was isolated from the sorted cells so that the TCRbeta CDR3 region could be sequenced. The immunoSEQ Assay was used to sequence the TCRbeta CDR3 regions. As stored in TCRdb, this immuneACCESS dataset retains in-frame rearrangements with V and J assigned. A fraction of the clones does not appear; measured against another copy, unresolved V genes explain less than half of the discrepancy, and the remainder lacks a known reason. The sample data list some 44,000 clones, and 80% to 90% of these were observed just once. The ten top clones hold approximately 4.6% of the sample. For this clone: The antigen this receptor binds is unknown. No per-base quality is available; no much larger clone lies one base away.

The trial excluded patients who had a history of autoimmune disease or who were on systemic immunosuppression. In every dose cohort, peripheral blood was drawn for TCR sequencing at baseline, cycle 4 day 1, and cycle 7 day 1. The samples were drawn from a first-in-human, open-label, multicenter phase I dose-escalation trial of ivuxolimab. Adults with locally advanced or metastatic melanoma, renal cell carcinoma, hepatocellular carcinoma or head and neck squamous cell carcinoma were enrolled in the trial. Before TCR sequencing, CD4+ T cells and CD8+ T cells from peripheral blood were sorted into separate populations.

The TCR sequence derives from an adult with an advanced solid tumor such as melanoma, head and neck, liver or kidney cancer. The chain is assembled from TRBV19 and TRBJ1-2; a confident D gene designation cannot be given. Here the sequenced sample was CD4+ or CD8+ T cells sorted from blood, taken in a trial of the OX40 agonist ivuxolimab. The DNA reads TGTGCCAGTAGTCTGGCAGATTATGGCTACACCTTC. Its protein product is CASSLADYGYTF.